Listed here is a single T cell receptor beta chain. The antigen remains unidentified. CDR1 is SQVTM and CDR2 is ANQGSEA in the germline V gene. Unmatched junction bases numbered 11, after V lost 6 bases and J lost 7 bases. This CDR3 comprises 14 residues. The entry originates in a study of cytomegalovirus exposure and HLA in healthy donors. PCR primers comprised 60 Vbeta and 13 Jbeta primers. The data were produced by immunoSEQ multiplex PCR, yet TCRdb's version contains in-frame clones alone and is incomplete. The profile covers approximately 97,000 clones, with 73% appearing a single time and less than 4% taken by the ten largest. Study-level points and caveats: In a later analysis, HLA-associated beta chains showed higher expansion and lower generation probabilities than comparable chains.

Sequencing was carried out using PBMCs. The receptor was derived from a man in his forties in good health and CMV-seronegative. The chain links TRBV29-1 to TRBJ2-1, with 8 bases lining up with TRBD2. The CDR3 nucleotides read TGCAGCGTGGACCAGGCGGGGGGAACGAATGAGCAGTTCTTC. Translating it yields CSVDQAGGTNEQFF.